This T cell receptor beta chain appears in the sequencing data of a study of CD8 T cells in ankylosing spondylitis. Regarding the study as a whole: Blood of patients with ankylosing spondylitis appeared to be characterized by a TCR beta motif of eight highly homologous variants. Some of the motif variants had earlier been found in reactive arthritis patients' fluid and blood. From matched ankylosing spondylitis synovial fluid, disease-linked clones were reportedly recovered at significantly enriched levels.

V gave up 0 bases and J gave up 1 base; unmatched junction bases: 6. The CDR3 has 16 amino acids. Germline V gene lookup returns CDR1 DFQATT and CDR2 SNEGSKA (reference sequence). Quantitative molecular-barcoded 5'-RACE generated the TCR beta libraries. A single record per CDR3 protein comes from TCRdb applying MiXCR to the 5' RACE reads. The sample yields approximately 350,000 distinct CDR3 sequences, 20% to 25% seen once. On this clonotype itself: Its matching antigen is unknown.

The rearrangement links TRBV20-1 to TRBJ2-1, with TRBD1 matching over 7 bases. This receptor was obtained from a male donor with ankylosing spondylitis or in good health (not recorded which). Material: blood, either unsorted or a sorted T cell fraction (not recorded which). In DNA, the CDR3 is TGCAGTGCTAGAGAGGTGGACAGGATGTCCTACAATGAGCAGTTCTTC. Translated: CSAREVDRMSYNEQFF.